This T cell receptor (beta chain) was identified in a study of shared clonotypes between healthy human individuals (dated by TCRdb to the early 2020s). Regarding the study in general: Two women and three men aged 18 to 49 years were included in the cohort. Per donor, three plates each were used for CD4 naive and CD4 memory, two for CD8 naive, and one for CD8 memory. To estimate repertoire size and how much clonotypes are shared between individuals, the study performed deep sequencing of blood TCR repertoires from a few healthy adults. Libraries were prepared and TCR repertoires were sequenced by different laboratories using diverse techniques, in order to increase sequencing depth and limit assay-specific biases. Each donor's leukapheresis produced roughly between roughly 0.85 and 9.5 billion PBMCs.

The donors were healthy, HIV-negative adults with no recently reported acute infections or vaccinations. Every donor was a Caucasian adult residing in Nashville, Tennessee, USA. The CD8 memory samples were a combination of magnetically selected CD45RO+ cells and CCR7-negative CD45RA+ effector memory (TemRA) cells. Blood was obtained by leukapheresis, after which PBMCs were separated by Ficoll-Histopaque density gradient centrifugation and cryopreserved in liquid nitrogen vapor phase. Purity and quantity of every magnetically sorted T cell population were checked by analytical flow cytometry. Each sorted fraction had its genomic DNA isolated and then quantified by UV absorbance on a Nanodrop 2000c. Paper-wide results and their limitations: Naive subsets generally had larger estimated clonotype richness than memory subsets did. Compared with non-shared clonotypes, clonotypes shared by all four sorted-subset donors had higher generation probabilities. Sampling was limited to blood, and TCR repertoires in tissue likely differ from TCR repertoires in blood. When several donors were compared, the shared fraction of clonotypes was 5% to 6.5% for naive CD4, around 3.5% for naive CD8, 2.3% for memory CD4, and approximately 0.4% for memory CD8. The small number of donors limited the genetic and exposure-history diversity represented. Based on pairwise subsampling, the degree of clonotype sharing among donors was expected to be affected by sequencing depth. Even with the large sequencing depth, rarefaction of the sorted-subset datasets indicated that sequencing was incomplete.

Worth noting for this clone: Its specific antigen is unknown. No much larger clone exists at a distance of one base, and base qualities are not known.

V and J are truncated by 5 bases and 3 bases respectively, leaving an intervening sequence of 8 bases. CDR1 and CDR2 were assigned from the germline V gene as MDHEN and SYDVKM. The CDR3 spans 13 residues, from the cysteine through the phenylalanine. The DNA shown is the 39-base CDR3, in frame from base 1. Using the deep immunoSEQ assay, TCR CDR3 regions were amplified from genomic DNA by multiplex PCR. Extracted genomic DNA from each cell subset was spread evenly across all wells of several immunoSEQ 96-well plates, with each plate serving as a replicate. For sorted subsets, about 200 ng genomic DNA, equal to 30,000 or so T cell genomes, was loaded into each replicate PCR. The purified libraries were quantified using a Qubit 3.0 fluorometer, sized with a Bioanalyzer 2100, and then quantified again using the KAPA Library Quantification kit. Each immunoSEQ 96-well plate was sequenced on its own single-read 150-cycle Illumina NextSeq 550 flow cell. The paper's processing steps were these. Because only junctional sequences without quality scores were contained in the immunoSEQ output, filtering matching that applied to full-length reads could not be performed. To assign V/J genes and CDR3, sequences were annotated using PyIR, a Python wrapper for IgBLAST v1.9, with IMGT germline references. Reads with weak V/J assignments (E-value above 1e-6), missing CDR3, stop codons, out-of-frame junctions, or ambiguous translated residues were removed. V3J clonotypes were defined by identical inferred V gene, J gene, and CDR3 amino acid sequence. Percentage overlap between repertoires was calculated by dividing the number of shared unique clonotypes by the size of the smaller repertoire. Three approaches were used to assess repertoire richness: RTK rarefaction, the Chao1 estimator, and Recon v2.1 estimates of unobserved clonotypes. Generation probabilities for all TCRbeta clonotypes obtained by the gDNA method from several donors were computed using OLGA. This is the immuneACCESS table as TCRdb keeps it, with only in-frame sequences that have V and J called. A part of the clones is gone; compared with another copy, unresolved V genes explain less than half, and the rest is unexplained. V, J and clone size reflect that table, while D and trimming were determined from the DNA. Counted in this sample were roughly 110,000 clones; around 65% of them appeared once. The ten largest clones capture over 20% of the sample.

The sample was memory CD8+ T cells sorted from blood. The cell subset or site label for this specimen denotes: CD45RO+ cells pooled with CCR7-negative TemRA cells. The sequence was collected from a woman younger than 45 in good health. The chain was built from TRBV28 and TRBJ2-1; the D gene is possibly TRBD1, with 5 bases matching. Read as DNA, the sequence is TGTGCCAGCAGTGGGGCGATCTACAATGAGCAGTTCTTC. It is translated as CASSGAIYNEQFF.